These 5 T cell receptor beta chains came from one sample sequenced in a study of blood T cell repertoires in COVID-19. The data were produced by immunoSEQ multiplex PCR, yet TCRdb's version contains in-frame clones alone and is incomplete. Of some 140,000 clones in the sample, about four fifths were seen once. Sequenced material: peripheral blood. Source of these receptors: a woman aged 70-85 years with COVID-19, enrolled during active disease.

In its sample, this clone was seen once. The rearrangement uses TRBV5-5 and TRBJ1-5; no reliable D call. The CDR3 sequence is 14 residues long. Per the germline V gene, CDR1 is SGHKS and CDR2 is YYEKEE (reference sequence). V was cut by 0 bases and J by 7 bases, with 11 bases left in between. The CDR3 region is CASSLVAGGQPQHF. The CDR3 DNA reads TGTGCCAGCAGCTTGGTGGCAGGAGGGCAGCCCCAGCATTTT.

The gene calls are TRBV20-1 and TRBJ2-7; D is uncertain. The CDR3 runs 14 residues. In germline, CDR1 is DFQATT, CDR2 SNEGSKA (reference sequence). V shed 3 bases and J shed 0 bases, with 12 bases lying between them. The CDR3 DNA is TGCAGTGCTAGTACTGGCGGAAGCTCCTACGAGCAGTACTTC. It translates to CSASTGGSSYEQYF.

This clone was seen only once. The chain's CDR3 is CASSPGGRGYSGNTIYF. The CDR3 bases are TGTGCCAGCAGCCCCGGGGGCAGGGGGTATTCTGGAAACACCATATATTTT. The chain uses TRBV5-5 and TRBJ1-3; 7 nucleotides align to TRBD1. The J segment lost 1 base and the V segment lost 4 bases, leaving 11 bases of the junction unmatched. The CDR3 is made up of 17 amino acids. The germline V gene has CDR1 SGHKS and CDR2 YYEKEE (reference sequence).

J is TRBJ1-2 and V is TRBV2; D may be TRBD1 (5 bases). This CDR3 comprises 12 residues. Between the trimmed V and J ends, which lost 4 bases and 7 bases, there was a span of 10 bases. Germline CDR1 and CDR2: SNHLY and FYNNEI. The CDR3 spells CASSARASGYTF. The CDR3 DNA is TGTGCCAGCAGTGCCAGGGCAAGTGGCTACACCTTC.

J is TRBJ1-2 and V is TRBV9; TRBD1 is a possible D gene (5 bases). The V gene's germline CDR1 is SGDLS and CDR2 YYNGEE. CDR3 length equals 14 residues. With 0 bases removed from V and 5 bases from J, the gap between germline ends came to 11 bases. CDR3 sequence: CASSVGMTDYGYTF. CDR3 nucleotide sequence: TGTGCCAGCAGCGTAGGAATGACAGATTATGGCTACACCTTC.